The rows below give T cell receptor beta chains drawn from one sample of a study of control samples from healthy donors and cancer patients. The method was immunoSEQ multiplex PCR; TCRdb's version includes in-frame clones alone and lacks a portion of them. This table has some 20,000 clones, 88% appearing once. Input material: PBMCs. These receptors originate from a woman in her sixties with head and neck cancer. Each CDR3 is given with its conserved first and last residue. The order of the fields is J gene, V gene, D gene, clone size, CDR3 DNA, CDR3 protein. The D gene is left open where the match is weak. A row's size may be missing; if present it is once, few, many or a size class.

j_gene: TRBJ2-7
v_gene: TRBV5-1
d_gene: .
abundance: .
CDR3nt: TGCGCCAGCAGCTCTACAGGGTCCTACGAGCAGTACTTC
CDR3aa: CASSSTGSYEQYF

j_gene: TRBJ2-7
v_gene: TRBV12-3/TRBV12-4
d_gene: .
abundance: .
CDR3nt: TGTGCCAGCAGTTTTCAACCCCCTCGGGAGCAGTACTTC
CDR3aa: CASSFQPPREQYF

j_gene: TRBJ1-2
v_gene: TRBV5-1
d_gene: .
abundance: .
CDR3nt: TGCGCCAGCAGCTTGCCCCCCGGGGGTAGCTATGGCTACACCTTC
CDR3aa: CASSLPPGGSYGYTF

j_gene: TRBJ2-2
v_gene: TRBV9
d_gene: TRBD1
abundance: .
CDR3nt: TGTGCCAGCAGCGAACGGCCTCGGGGACAGGGGAGTACCGGGGAGCTGTTTTTT
CDR3aa: CASSERPRGQGSTGELFF

j_gene: TRBJ2-1
v_gene: TRBV19
d_gene: .
abundance: .
CDR3nt: TGTGCCAGTAGTGACCGGTCCCATGAGCAGTTCTTC
CDR3aa: CASSDRSHEQFF

j_gene: TRBJ1-1
v_gene: TRBV9
d_gene: .
abundance: .
CDR3nt: TGTGCCAGCAGCCTCAAGGGGTCTATGAACACTGAAGCTTTCTTT
CDR3aa: CASSLKGSMNTEAFF

j_gene: TRBJ2-3
v_gene: TRBV5-1
d_gene: .
abundance: .
CDR3nt: TGCGCCAGCAGCGATCTAGATACGCAGTATTTT
CDR3aa: CASSDLDTQYF

j_gene: TRBJ1-1
v_gene: TRBV19
d_gene: TRBD1
abundance: .
CDR3nt: TGTGCCAGTATCGACCGGGACAGGGGAGGAGGTGAAGCTTTCTTT
CDR3aa: CASIDRDRGGGEAFF

j_gene: TRBJ1-1
v_gene: TRBV9
d_gene: .
abundance: .
CDR3nt: TGTGCCAGCAGCCCCCAACTGGGGGCCGAAGCTTTCTTT
CDR3aa: CASSPQLGAEAFF

j_gene: TRBJ1-3
v_gene: TRBV7-9
d_gene: .
abundance: .
CDR3nt: TGTGCCAGCAGCCGCACGGGCACTGGAAACACCATATATTTT
CDR3aa: CASSRTGTGNTIYF

j_gene: TRBJ2-2
v_gene: TRBV2
d_gene: .
abundance: .
CDR3nt: TGTGCCAGCGGAAGGGGCTTCACCGGGGAGCTGTTTTTT
CDR3aa: CASGRGFTGELFF

j_gene: TRBJ1-4
v_gene: TRBV6-4
d_gene: .
abundance: few
CDR3nt: TGTGCCAGCAGCAAAAGGGGCGCGCGGGATGAAAAACTGTTTTTT
CDR3aa: CASSKRGARDEKLFF

j_gene: TRBJ1-4
v_gene: TRBV19
d_gene: .
abundance: .
CDR3nt: TGTGCCAGTAGTATAGATCTGTTACTAAGCGCTAATGAAAAACTGTTTTTT
CDR3aa: CASSIDLLLSANEKLFF

j_gene: TRBJ2-1
v_gene: TRBV5-1
d_gene: .
abundance: .
CDR3nt: TGCGCCAGCAGCTTGATTCTCGATGAGCAGTTCTTC
CDR3aa: CASSLILDEQFF

j_gene: TRBJ1-1
v_gene: TRBV7-3
d_gene: .
abundance: .
CDR3nt: TGTGCCAGCAGCCCCGGGGGAGGGAGGACTGAAGCTTTCTTT
CDR3aa: CASSPGGGRTEAFF

j_gene: TRBJ1-1
v_gene: TRBV7-9
d_gene: .
abundance: .
CDR3nt: TGTGCCAGCAGCCCCTCGGGAAGGGGGGCGAACACTGAAGCTTTCTTT
CDR3aa: CASSPSGRGANTEAFF

j_gene: TRBJ2-5
v_gene: TRBV7-3
d_gene: TRBD2
abundance: once
CDR3nt: TGTGCCAGCAGCTACCCCCCAAGGGGGGCGGGAGGGCTGGAGACCCAGTACTTC
CDR3aa: CASSYPPRGAGGLETQYF

j_gene: TRBJ1-1
v_gene: TRBV28
d_gene: .
abundance: .
CDR3nt: TGTGCCAGCACCCCCGACCCCAAGGCGAGGAGTGAAGCTTTCTTT
CDR3aa: CASTPDPKARSEAFF

j_gene: TRBJ1-1
v_gene: TRBV5-1
d_gene: TRBD1
abundance: .
CDR3nt: TGCGCCAGCAGCTTGGCCTATGGACAGGGCGTGAACACTGAAGCTTTCTTT
CDR3aa: CASSLAYGQGVNTEAFF

j_gene: TRBJ2-3
v_gene: TRBV3-1/TRBV3-2
d_gene: TRBD2
abundance: .
CDR3nt: TGTGCCAGCAGTTTAGCGGGAGGGGGCACAGATACGCAGTATTTT
CDR3aa: CASSLAGGGTDTQYF

j_gene: TRBJ2-7
v_gene: TRBV5-1
d_gene: .
abundance: once
CDR3nt: TGCGCCAGCAGCTTGGAGGCCAGGGGAGGCGAGCAGTACTTC
CDR3aa: CASSLEARGGEQYF

j_gene: TRBJ2-1
v_gene: TRBV5-1
d_gene: .
abundance: once
CDR3nt: TGCGCCAGCACCCCGAGGAGGGGGCAAGCGGGAGTGATCTACAATGAGCAGTTCTTC
CDR3aa: CASTPRRGQAGVIYNEQFF

j_gene: TRBJ2-1
v_gene: TRBV19
d_gene: .
abundance: .
CDR3nt: TGTGCCAGTAGTATTGTCTCCTCCGGGAGGCAGTTCTTC
CDR3aa: CASSIVSSGRQFF

j_gene: TRBJ2-6
v_gene: TRBV5-1
d_gene: .
abundance: .
CDR3nt: TGCGCCAGCAGCAATACAGGATCTGGGGCCAACGTCCTGACTTTC
CDR3aa: CASSNTGSGANVLTF

j_gene: TRBJ2-1
v_gene: TRBV7-9
d_gene: .
abundance: .
CDR3nt: TGTGCCAGCAGCTTAGTCCGTAGTTTCTCCTACAATGAGCAGTTCTTC
CDR3aa: CASSLVRSFSYNEQFF

j_gene: TRBJ2-1
v_gene: TRBV7-6
d_gene: .
abundance: .
CDR3nt: TGTGCCAGCAGCTTAGTGTGGCGGGAATCCAGTTCCTACAATGAGCAGTTCTTC
CDR3aa: CASSLVWRESSSYNEQFF

j_gene: TRBJ2-2
v_gene: TRBV15
d_gene: TRBD1
abundance: once
CDR3nt: TGTGCCACCAGGTCCGGGACAGGGCCTAACACCGGGGAGCTGTTTTTT
CDR3aa: CATRSGTGPNTGELFF

j_gene: TRBJ2-7
v_gene: TRBV10-1
d_gene: .
abundance: .
CDR3nt: TGCGCCAGCAGTGACCCGTCGAGGAGCGAGCAGTACTTC
CDR3aa: CASSDPSRSEQYF

j_gene: TRBJ2-1
v_gene: TRBV19
d_gene: .
abundance: .
CDR3nt: TGTGCCAGTAGTATAGTGCCGGGAGTAGGTTACAATGAGCAGTTCTTC
CDR3aa: CASSIVPGVGYNEQFF

j_gene: TRBJ1-4
v_gene: TRBV30
d_gene: TRBD1
abundance: .
CDR3nt: TGTGCCGGATCGGTCCTAACCACAGGGGGTGGAGAAAAACTGTTTTTT
CDR3aa: CAGSVLTTGGGEKLFF

j_gene: TRBJ2-7
v_gene: TRBV2
d_gene: .
abundance: once
CDR3nt: TGTGCCAGCAGTTATACTAGCTACGAGCAGTACTTC
CDR3aa: CASSYTSYEQYF

j_gene: TRBJ1-1
v_gene: TRBV2
d_gene: .
abundance: .
CDR3nt: TGTGCCAGCAGGGATAGGAGGACAGCGAACACTGAAGCTTTCTTT
CDR3aa: CASRDRRTANTEAFF

j_gene: TRBJ2-1
v_gene: TRBV7-6
d_gene: TRBD1
abundance: .
CDR3nt: TGTGCCAGCAGCTTTACAGGGGGGTCCTACAATGAGCAGTTCTTC
CDR3aa: CASSFTGGSYNEQFF

j_gene: TRBJ1-3
v_gene: TRBV5-1
d_gene: TRBD1
abundance: .
CDR3nt: TGCGCCAGCAGCTTGGCCCCCGGACAGGGCCACTCTGGAAACACCATATATTTT
CDR3aa: CASSLAPGQGHSGNTIYF

j_gene: TRBJ1-1
v_gene: TRBV14
d_gene: .
abundance: once
CDR3nt: TGTGCCAGCAGCCACCCGGGGGGCATGAACACTGAAGCTTTCTTT
CDR3aa: CASSHPGGMNTEAFF

j_gene: TRBJ1-5
v_gene: TRBV2
d_gene: .
abundance: .
CDR3nt: TGTGCCAGCACGGAACACTATAGCAATCAGCCCCAGCATTTT
CDR3aa: CASTEHYSNQPQHF

j_gene: TRBJ1-1
v_gene: TRBV19
d_gene: .
abundance: once
CDR3nt: TGTGCCAGTAGGGGACGGACGAACACTGAAGCTTTCTTT
CDR3aa: CASRGRTNTEAFF

j_gene: TRBJ2-2
v_gene: TRBV20-1
d_gene: .
abundance: .
CDR3nt: TGCAGTGCTAGTACCGGGACACCTGGGACCGGGGAGCTGTTTTTT
CDR3aa: CSASTGTPGTGELFF

j_gene: TRBJ1-5
v_gene: TRBV27
d_gene: TRBD1
abundance: .
CDR3nt: TGTGCCAGCAGTTTGACAGGGAAGGCTCAGCCCCAGCATTTT
CDR3aa: CASSLTGKAQPQHF

j_gene: TRBJ2-3
v_gene: TRBV5-1
d_gene: TRBD2
abundance: .
CDR3nt: TGCGCCAGCAGCTTTGGACTCTCCGCGGGGGAGGGTACGCAGTATTTT
CDR3aa: CASSFGLSAGEGTQYF

j_gene: TRBJ2-2
v_gene: TRBV6-5
d_gene: TRBD2
abundance: .
CDR3nt: TGTGCCAGCAGTCCGACTAGCGCGAACACCGGGGAGCTGTTTTTT
CDR3aa: CASSPTSANTGELFF

j_gene: TRBJ2-2
v_gene: TRBV7-9
d_gene: .
abundance: .
CDR3nt: TGTGCCAGCAGCCTGGCCCCTATAGGGGAGCTGTTTTTT
CDR3aa: CASSLAPIGELFF

j_gene: TRBJ1-5
v_gene: TRBV5-5
d_gene: .
abundance: .
CDR3nt: TGTGCCAGCAGCTTGCTCAATCAGCCCCAGCATTTT
CDR3aa: CASSLLNQPQHF

j_gene: TRBJ2-1
v_gene: TRBV27
d_gene: .
abundance: .
CDR3nt: TGTGCCAGCAGTGGGACCTTCGTCCCCTACAATGAGCAGTTCTTC
CDR3aa: CASSGTFVPYNEQFF

j_gene: TRBJ1-1
v_gene: TRBV18
d_gene: .
abundance: once
CDR3nt: TGTGCCAGCTCACCATCGGGCACTGAAGCTTTCTTT
CDR3aa: CASSPSGTEAFF

j_gene: TRBJ2-7
v_gene: TRBV5-4
d_gene: TRBD2
abundance: once
CDR3nt: TGTGCCAGCAGCCCAAACACCGGGACTAGCGAATCCTACGAGCAGTACTTC
CDR3aa: CASSPNTGTSESYEQYF

j_gene: TRBJ2-7
v_gene: TRBV7-2
d_gene: TRBD2
abundance: .
CDR3nt: TGTGCCAGCAGCAAGGGGACTAGCGAATCCTACGAGCAGTACTTC
CDR3aa: CASSKGTSESYEQYF

j_gene: TRBJ2-7
v_gene: TRBV6-2/TRBV6-3
d_gene: TRBD2
abundance: .
CDR3nt: TGTGCCAGCAGTTTCAGATTTACTAGCGGACCCGAGCAGTACTTC
CDR3aa: CASSFRFTSGPEQYF

j_gene: TRBJ2-3
v_gene: TRBV5-5
d_gene: TRBD2
abundance: .
CDR3nt: TGTGCCAGCAGCTCTCTACTAGCGGGAGGCACAGATACGCAGTATTTT
CDR3aa: CASSSLLAGGTDTQYF

j_gene: TRBJ1-1
v_gene: TRBV27
d_gene: .
abundance: once
CDR3nt: TGTGCCAGCAGTCCCAAGGGGTCGAACACTGAAGCTTTCTTT
CDR3aa: CASSPKGSNTEAFF

j_gene: TRBJ2-7
v_gene: TRBV7-8
d_gene: .
abundance: .
CDR3nt: TGTGCCAGCACGTCGGGGTACGAGCAGTACTTC
CDR3aa: CASTSGYEQYF

j_gene: TRBJ2-1
v_gene: TRBV9
d_gene: .
abundance: .
CDR3nt: TGTGCCAGCAGCGTAGGGGGGCGGGACAATGAGCAGTTCTTC
CDR3aa: CASSVGGRDNEQFF

j_gene: TRBJ2-7
v_gene: TRBV14
d_gene: .
abundance: .
CDR3nt: TGTGCCAGCAGCCAAGATAGAAACGGATGGCAGTACTTC
CDR3aa: CASSQDRNGWQYF

j_gene: TRBJ1-5
v_gene: TRBV4-1
d_gene: .
abundance: .
CDR3nt: TGCGCCAGCAGCCGGAACCGGGACAGCAATCAGCCCCAGCATTTT
CDR3aa: CASSRNRDSNQPQHF

j_gene: TRBJ2-7
v_gene: TRBV5-5
d_gene: .
abundance: .
CDR3nt: TGTGCCAGCAGCTTGTACCAGAGAGCCTACGAGCAGTACTTC
CDR3aa: CASSLYQRAYEQYF

j_gene: TRBJ2-2
v_gene: TRBV5-1
d_gene: .
abundance: .
CDR3nt: TGCGCCAGCAGCCCGGGTCTCGCCCCCGGGGAGCTGTTTTTT
CDR3aa: CASSPGLAPGELFF

j_gene: TRBJ1-1
v_gene: TRBV13
d_gene: TRBD1
abundance: .
CDR3nt: TGTGCCAGCATCCGGACAGGGTCGTACACTGAAGCTTTCTTT
CDR3aa: CASIRTGSYTEAFF